This passage covers 24 T cell receptor beta chains from one sample sequenced in a study of Tregs in tolerant kidney transplant recipients. TCRdb's table, derived via immunoSEQ multiplex PCR, lists solely in-frame clones and lacks some. The sample includes 35,000 to 55,000 clones, about 89% seen only once; the top ten take around 0.7%. Input material: Tregs from blood. These receptors were obtained from a human donor in good health.

The chain joins TRBV7-2 to TRBJ2-3; TRBD2 agrees at 8 bases. Trimming at V came to 3 bases and at J to 3 bases, leaving 5 bases not matched to a gene. Per germline, CDR1 SGHTA and CDR2 FQGNSA. This CDR3 comprises 15 residues. CDR3 sequence (DNA): TGTGCCAGCAGCTTCTTACTAGCGGCAACAGATACGCAGTATTTT. Protein product: CASSFLLAATDTQYF.

This clone was observed a handful of times. The chain carries TRBV5-1 and TRBJ1-5; no reliable D call. Germline V gene sequence: CDR1 SGHRS, CDR2 YFSETQ. The CDR3 has 13 amino acids. Trimming removed 4 bases from V and 4 bases from J, with 9 bases in between. The CDR3 nucleotides are TGCGCCAGCAGCCCACAACCGAATCAGCCCCAGCATTTT. It codes for CASSPQPNQPQHF.

The chain couples TRBV19 to TRBJ2-1, with TRBD1 matching 8 bases. The CDR3 extends over 13 amino acids. With V trimmed by 8 bases and J by 2 bases, 2 bases remained unmatched. CDR1 LNHDA and CDR2 SQIVND come from the germline V gene (reference sequence). CDR3 sequence: CASGQGTYNEQFF. The CDR3 DNA reads as TGTGCCAGTGGACAGGGCACCTACAATGAGCAGTTCTTC.

The genes are TRBV7-9 and TRBJ1-2; maybe TRBD1 (6 bases). The germline V and J ends were trimmed by 6 bases and 5 bases, with 16 bases remaining between them. The CDR3 loop spans 14 amino acids. Germline-derived CDR1 and CDR2 are SEHNR and FQNEAQ (reference sequence). CDR3 in DNA: TGTGCCAGCAGTATCCTCGAGGGGGGTTATGGCTACACCTTC. This gives the protein CASSILEGGYGYTF.

The chain uses TRBV18 and TRBJ2-3; D is uncertain. The CDR3 consists of 13 residues. V was shortened by 3 bases and J by 3 bases, with 7 bases between the two germline ends. From germline, CDR1 is KGHSH and CDR2 LQKENI. CDR3 amino acids: CASSPRRTDTQYF. CDR3 coding DNA: TGTGCCAGCTCACCGCGAAGAACAGATACGCAGTATTTT.

The gene calls are TRBV15 and TRBJ1-3; perhaps TRBD1 as D (5 bases). Per germline, CDR1 LNHNV and CDR2 YYDKDF (reference sequence). V dropped 2 bases and J dropped 1 base, with 12 bases sitting between them. There are 16 residues in the CDR3. The CDR3 loop reads CATSRQRGSSGNTIYF. CDR3 coding DNA: TGTGCCACCAGCAGACAACGGGGGAGTTCTGGAAACACCATATATTTT.

The gene calls are TRBV18 and TRBJ2-3; D is ambiguous. The CDR3 consists of 14 residues. V lost 3 bases and J lost 0, with 7 bases in between. Germline CDR1 reads KGHSH; CDR2 reads LQKENI. The CDR3 nucleotides read TGTGCCAGCTCACCCGTCGGTAGCACAGATACGCAGTATTTT. Its translation: CASSPVGSTDTQYF. The whole variable domain, remainder taken from reference TRBV18 and TRBJ2-3, is NAGVMQNPRHLVRRRGQEARLRCSPMKGHSHVYWYRQLPEEGLKFMVYLQKENIIDESGMPKERFSAEFPKEGPSILRIQQVVRGDSAAYFCASSPVGSTDTQYFGPGTRLTVL.

This chain uses TRBV14 with TRBJ2-3; unclear D gene. The CDR3 totals 16 residues. Germline V gene data show CDR1 as SGHDN and CDR2 as FVKESK. The V gene lost 0 bases and the J gene lost 2 bases, with 12 bases spanning the gap. Here the CDR3 DNA reads TGTGCCAGCAGCCAAGAGGTCCGTCATTACACAGATACGCAGTATTTT. It encodes CASSQEVRHYTDTQYF.

This chain connects TRBV4-1 to TRBJ2-3; D remains ambiguous. V gave up 0 bases and J gave up 3 bases, with 7 bases separating them. CDR1 and CDR2 from the germline V gene are MGHRA and YSYEKL. The CDR3 loop spans 14 amino acids. CDR3 sequence: CASSQDVTTDTQYF. CDR3 sequence (DNA): TGCGCCAGCAGCCAAGATGTTACTACAGATACGCAGTATTTT.

The chain is built from TRBV21-1 and TRBJ1-1. TRBV21-1 is a documented pseudogene. The CDR3 sequence is 12 residues long. CDR3 sequence reads: CASSKETKEAFF. DNA for the CDR3: TGTGCCAGCAGCAAAGAAACCAAGGAAGCTTTCTTT.

V is TRBV7-6 and J is TRBJ2-2, with 11 bases fitting TRBD2. This CDR3 has 16 amino acids. CDR1 and CDR2 (germline): SGHVS, FNYEAQ. The J segment lost 3 bases and the V segment lost 5 bases, leaving 5 bases of the junction unmatched. The chain's CDR3 is CASSPLAGGDTGELFF. The CDR3 nucleotides read TGTGCCAGCAGCCCCCTAGCGGGGGGAGACACCGGGGAGCTGTTTTTT.

This clone appeared a few times. This CDR3 is CAISEVRRGSSGNTIYF. CDR3 in DNA: TGTGCCATCAGTGAGGTTCGGCGGGGGAGCTCTGGAAACACCATATATTTT. The V gene is TRBV10-3, the J gene TRBJ1-3, with D perhaps TRBD1 (5 bases). Germline V lookup: CDR1 ENHRY, CDR2 SYGVKD. The CDR3 loop spans 17 amino acids. V lost 2 bases to trimming and J lost 0 bases, with 14 bases between them.

V and J are TRBV14 and TRBJ1-4; D gene ambiguous. The CDR3 is made up of 12 amino acids. V shed 3 bases and J shed 14 bases, with 13 bases lying between them. From germline, CDR1 is SGHDN and CDR2 FVKESK. The CDR3 DNA reads TGTGCCAGCAGCCATGGGTATGGCTCTCTGTTTTTT. It specifies CASSHGYGSLFF.

This sequence joins TRBV29-1 and TRBJ1-5, with unresolved D. This CDR3 is built from 14 residues. The germline V gene encodes CDR1 SQVTM and CDR2 ANQGSEA. V lost 5 bases and J 4 bases, leaving 15 bases between the germline ends. The CDR3 protein is CSVKLAAPNQPQHF. The CDR3 DNA is TGCAGCGTTAAATTGGCGGCTCCTAATCAGCCCCAGCATTTT.

This clone was counted between two and nine times. V and J are TRBV16 and TRBJ1-2; 9 bases line up with TRBD1. Germline CDR1 and CDR2: KGHSY and FQNENV. This CDR3 spans 16 amino acids. V shed 3 bases and J 4 bases; nucleotides not matched to a gene: 9. The CDR3 spells CASSHYRGRVGYGYTF. DNA for the CDR3: TGTGCCAGCAGCCATTACAGGGGGCGCGTCGGCTATGGCTACACCTTC.

The V and J genes are TRBV27 and TRBJ2-7, with 9 bases matching TRBD1. The CDR3 is 16 residues long. After removal of 4 bases from V and 4 bases from J, the junction contained 11 bases not matched to a gene. Germline-derived CDR1 and CDR2 are MNHEY and SMNVEV (reference sequence). The CDR3 reads CASSSIGPGQGYEQYF. CDR3 sequence (DNA): TGTGCCAGCAGTTCTATCGGGCCGGGACAGGGTTACGAGCAGTACTTC.

This CDR3 is CASSRDNQPQHF. The CDR3 nucleotides read TGTGCCAGCAGCCGTGACAATCAGCCCCAGCATTTT. The chain joins TRBV5-4 to TRBJ1-5; no clear D gene. Trimming took off 4 bases at V and 3 bases at J, with 5 bases between the two ends. CDR1 and CDR2 (germline): SGHNT, YYREEE (reference sequence). The CDR3 runs 12 residues.

The chain uses TRBV5-1 and TRBJ2-7; D possibly corresponds to TRBD2 (5 bases). Germline V gene sequence: CDR1 SGHRS, CDR2 YFSETQ. The CDR3 spans 14 residues. The V gene lost 4 bases and the J gene lost 3 bases, with 14 bases spanning the gap. CDR3 region: CASSPGAVRYEQYF. CDR3 nucleotides: TGCGCCAGCAGCCCCGGAGCGGTCCGCTACGAGCAGTACTTC.

The CDR3 is CASTLLAGGYNEQFF. The DNA for the CDR3 is TGTGCCAGCACCCTCCTAGCGGGGGGCTACAATGAGCAGTTCTTC. The chain is built from TRBV6-1 and TRBJ2-1; 11 bases are a match to TRBD2. Germline assignment: CDR1 MNHNS and CDR2 SASEGT. The CDR3 runs 15 residues. The ends lost 7 bases at V and 3 bases at J; junction bases unmatched: 5.

This sequence joins TRBV7-8 and TRBJ1-1, with a possible D match to TRBD1 (5 bases). The CDR3 runs 16 residues. Per the germline V gene, CDR1 is SGHVS and CDR2 is FQNEAQ. V lost 3 bases to trimming and J lost 1 base, with 15 bases between them. The chain's CDR3 is CASSFIFGGANTEAFF. The CDR3, as DNA: TGTGCCAGCAGCTTCATCTTTGGGGGAGCGAACACTGAAGCTTTCTTT.

The J gene is TRBJ2-1, the V gene TRBV2; no reliable D call. Germline CDR1 reads SNHLY; CDR2 reads FYNNEI. The CDR3 runs 13 residues. V shed 4 bases and J shed 6 bases, with 10 bases lying between them. The CDR3 nucleotides read TGTGCCAGCAGTGTTAACGCTGCCAATGAGCAGTTCTTC. Protein product: CASSVNAANEQFF.

This clone came up a few times. The chain is built from TRBV6-6 and TRBJ1-5, with unresolved D. The CDR3 runs 13 residues. Trimming removed 5 bases at V and 4 bases at J, with 9 bases between. Germline V CDR1 and CDR2: MNHNY, SVGAGI (reference sequence). This CDR3 reads CASSVLINQPQHF. The CDR3 nucleotides read TGTGCCAGCAGTGTGCTGATTAATCAGCCCCAGCATTTT.

The genes are TRBV30 and TRBJ1-5; unclear D gene. Germline V gene lookup returns CDR1 GTSNPN and CDR2 SVGIG (reference sequence). V was trimmed by 0 bases and J by 3 bases, leaving 9 bases between them. CDR3 length equals 14 residues. The CDR3 loop reads CAWSVKVANQPQHF. For the CDR3, the DNA is TGTGCCTGGAGTGTCAAGGTTGCCAATCAGCCCCAGCATTTT. Full variable domain (outside the CDR3, taken from reference TRBV30 and TRBJ1-5): SQTIHQWPATLVQPVGSPLSLECTVEGTSNPNLYWYRQAAGRGLQLLFYSVGIGQISSEVPQNLSASRPQDRQFILSSKKLLLSDSGFYLCAWSVKVANQPQHFGDGTRLSIL.

About this clone itself: At one boundary the junction diverges from the germline segment, which might be a read error. The chain is built from TRBV7-7 and TRBJ2-3; no definite D call. The germline V gene has CDR1 SSHAT and CDR2 FNYEAQ (reference sequence). The CDR3 runs to 14 residues. This CDR3 reads CASSQAPQTDTQYF. The CDR3 DNA is TGTGCTAGCAGCCAGGCCCCCCAGACAGATACGCAGTATTTT.